The 25 T cell receptor beta chains below were found in one sample sequenced in a study of CD8 T cells in Susac syndrome. Random hexamers were used to reverse transcribe about 0.45 to 1 ug of RNA. MiXCR, applied by TCRdb to the immunoSEQ multiplex PCR reads, yields one record per CDR3 protein. The sample holds about 150,000 distinct CDR3 sequences, about 95% seen once. The source material was CD4+ T cells from PBMCs. These receptors all stem from a human donor with Susac syndrome.

The chain is built from TRBV18 and TRBJ2-5; a weak D match, TRBD1 (6 bases). Between the trimmed V and J ends, which lost 3 bases and 5 bases, there was a span of 16 bases. Germline assignment: CDR1 KGHSH and CDR2 LQKENI. This CDR3 has 15 residues. This CDR3 is CASSPPRGTGETQYF. CDR3 DNA: TGTGCCAGCTCACCCCCACGAGGTACAGGGGAGACCCAGTACTTC.

The chain carries TRBV5-1 and TRBJ2-1; 16 bases are shared with TRBD2. V gave up 4 bases and J gave up 7 bases; unmatched junction bases: 5. CDR1 and CDR2 from the germline V gene are SGHRS and YFSETQ. The CDR3 has 16 residues. The CDR3 DNA reads TGCGCCAGCAGCACGGGACTAGCGGGGGGGCAAAATGAGCAGTTCTTC. Encoded protein: CASSTGLAGGQNEQFF. The entire variable domain, with the rest obtained from reference TRBV5-1 and TRBJ2-1, is as follows: KAGVTQTPRYLIKTRGQQVTLSCSPISGHRSVSWYQQTPGQGLQFLFEYFSETQRNKGNFPGRFSGRQFSNSRSEMNVSTLELGDSALYLCASSTGLAGGQNEQFFGPGTRLTVL.

The gene calls are TRBV29-1 and TRBJ1-3; no clear D. Germline values: CDR1 SQVTM, CDR2 ANQGSEA. This CDR3 spans 11 amino acids. With 4 bases removed from V and 4 bases from J, the gap between germline ends came to 5 bases. The CDR3 sequence: CSVVNGNTIYF. For the CDR3, the DNA is TGCAGCGTTGTGAACGGAAACACCATATATTTT. The full variable domain, in which reference TRBV29-1 and TRBJ1-3 provide the parts outside the CDR3, is SAVISQKPSRDICQRGTSLTIQCQVDSQVTMMFWYRQQPGQSLTLIATANQGSEATYESGFVIDKFPISRPNLTFSTLTVSNMSPEDSSIYLCSVVNGNTIYFGEGSWLTVV.

The rearrangement links TRBV29-1 to TRBJ2-5; the D is unclear. This CDR3 spans 11 amino acids. With 3 bases removed from V and 4 bases from J, the gap between germline ends came to 6 bases. Germline V gene lookup returns CDR1 SQVTM and CDR2 ANQGSEA. The chain's CDR3 is CSVDRRETQYF. The CDR3 DNA follows: TGCAGCGTTGACAGGCGAGAGACCCAGTACTTC. Supplemented by reference TRBV29-1 and TRBJ2-5, the full variable domain reads SAVISQKPSRDICQRGTSLTIQCQVDSQVTMMFWYRQQPGQSLTLIATANQGSEATYESGFVIDKFPISRPNLTFSTLTVSNMSPEDSSIYLCSVDRRETQYFGPGTRLLVL.

This clonotype showed up just once. The chain has TRBV6-6 and TRBJ1-1; no reliable D call. The CDR3 has 14 residues. The V gene's germline CDR1 is MNHNY and CDR2 SVGAGI (reference sequence). The germline V and J ends were trimmed by 2 bases and 5 bases, with 12 bases remaining between them. This chain's CDR3 is CASSYRVEVTEAFF. The CDR3, as DNA: TGTGCCAGCAGTTACAGGGTAGAAGTGACTGAAGCTTTCTTT.

The chain recombines TRBV14 with TRBJ2-3, with D perhaps matching TRBD1 or TRBD2 (7 bases each). Germline V gene lookup returns CDR1 SGHDN and CDR2 FVKESK. The CDR3 runs 16 residues. V lost 4 bases, J lost 1 base, and 15 bases lay in between. CDR3 DNA sequence: TGTGCCAGCAGCCTTCGACAGGGAGGGGGCACAGATACGCAGTATTTT. Its translation is CASSLRQGGGTDTQYF.

V is TRBV7-2 and J is TRBJ2-5, with TRBD2 identical over 7 bases. V lost 4 bases and J lost 2; bases outside the gene matches: 16. CDR3 length: 18 residues. Germline CDR1 reads SGHTA; CDR2 reads FQGNSA. The DNA of the CDR3 is TGTGCCAGCAGCTCCAGACTAGGGAGGGGCCTAGCGCAAGAGACCCAGTACTTC. Residues: CASSSRLGRGLAQETQYF.

The chain combines TRBV6-2 or TRBV6-3 with TRBJ2-7; tentatively, D is TRBD2 (6 bases). The germline V gene has CDR1 MNHEY and CDR2 SVGEGT. Trimming removed 4 bases from V and 7 bases from J, with 17 bases in between. CDR3 length: 14 amino acids. The CDR3 region is CASSLPGLPREQYF. The CDR3 bases are TGTGCCAGCAGTTTACCGGGACTCCCGAGGGAGCAGTACTTC.

V is TRBV24-1 and J is TRBJ2-5, with D unresolved. The CDR3 extends over 13 amino acids. Germline V CDR1 and CDR2: KGHDR, SFDVKD. Trimming took 3 bases from V and 0 from J, leaving 4 bases between them. DNA for the CDR3: TGTGCCACCAGTGATGGGGACCAAGAGACCCAGTACTTC. It translates to CATSDGDQETQYF.

The V call is TRBV7-9, the J call TRBJ2-3; unclear D gene. This CDR3 has 13 residues. The V end lost 8 bases, the J end lost 1 base, and 10 bases lay between the germline ends. Germline V lookup: CDR1 SEHNR, CDR2 FQNEAQ (reference sequence). DNA of the CDR3: TGTGCCAGCGGACCACTCGGCACAGATACGCAGTATTTT. It yields the protein CASGPLGTDTQYF.

The chain carries TRBV9 and TRBJ2-3, with a possible D match to TRBD2 (7 bases). Trimming removed 4 bases at V and 8 bases at J, with 20 bases between. The CDR3 sequence is 15 residues long. In germline, CDR1 is SGDLS, CDR2 YYNGEE. The CDR3 coding sequence is TGTGCCAGCAGCCCCGATGGTGGGGGGGCAACTACGCAGTATTTT. Translated, it gives CASSPDGGGATTQYF.

V gene TRBV6-5 combines with J gene TRBJ1-3; D is uncertain. With 2 bases removed from V and 4 bases from J, the gap between germline ends came to 9 bases. Germline assignment: CDR1 MNHEY and CDR2 SVGAGI. The CDR3 is 14 residues long. Written as DNA, the CDR3 is TGTGCCAGCAGTTACGTGGTGGGGGGAAACACCATATATTTT. Amino acid sequence: CASSYVVGGNTIYF.

This chain links TRBV5-4 with TRBJ2-5; D unclear. The CDR3 length is 15 residues. Germline loops: CDR1 SGHNT, CDR2 YYREEE (reference sequence). V was clipped by 4 bases and J by 1 base, with 14 bases between them. The CDR3 region is CASSPDGLAQETQYF. In DNA form, the CDR3 reads TGTGCCAGCAGCCCGGACGGTTTGGCCCAAGAGACCCAGTACTTC.

The chain links TRBV3-1 to TRBJ2-6, with D unresolved. Trimming left V 1 base short and J 3 bases short, with 13 bases between. This CDR3 has 17 residues. Germline loops: CDR1 LGHDT, CDR2 YNNKEL (reference sequence). The CDR3 loop reads CASSQGTTRSGANVLTF. CDR3 DNA sequence: TGTGCCAGCAGCCAAGGGACGACTCGTAGTGGGGCCAACGTCCTGACTTTC.

V and J are TRBV2 and TRBJ2-1, with D possibly TRBD2 on 6 matching bases. This CDR3 region has 12 residues. Germline V lookup: CDR1 SNHLY, CDR2 FYNNEI. V shed 5 bases and J shed 12 bases, with 14 bases lying between them. The CDR3 nucleotides are TGTGCCAGCAGTTCCCAGGAGGGGAGGCAGTTCTTC. Its protein is CASSSQEGRQFF. Supplemented by reference TRBV2 and TRBJ2-1, the full variable domain reads EPEVTQTPSHQVTQMGQEVILRCVPISNHLYFYWYRQILGQKVEFLVSFYNNEISEKSEIFDDQFSVERPDGSNFTLKIRSTKLEDSAMYFCASSSQEGRQFFGPGTRLTVL.

The chain combines TRBV7-9 with TRBJ2-1; D might be TRBD2 (5 bases). The CDR3 extends over 14 amino acids. From germline, CDR1 is SEHNR and CDR2 FQNEAQ (reference sequence). V was shortened by 1 base and J by 5 bases, with 9 bases between the two germline ends. CDR3 sequence: CASSLDGEHNEQFF. CDR3 coding DNA: TGTGCCAGCAGCTTAGACGGGGAACACAATGAGCAGTTCTTC.

This clonotype showed up just once. The CDR3 here is CASSLDGAPGNIQYF. CDR3 in DNA: TGTGCCAGCAGCTTAGACGGGGCCCCGGGGAACATTCAGTACTTC. This chain connects TRBV7-9 to TRBJ2-4; D is tentatively TRBD1 or TRBD2 (5 bases each). There are 15 residues in the CDR3. The germline V and J ends were trimmed by 1 base and 7 bases, with 14 bases remaining between them. Germline V gene sequence: CDR1 SEHNR, CDR2 FQNEAQ (reference sequence).

The chain couples TRBV29-1 to TRBJ2-7, with D perhaps TRBD1 or TRBD2 (5 bases each). Germline V gene lookup returns CDR1 SQVTM and CDR2 ANQGSEA. This CDR3 is 11 amino acids long. The germline V and J ends were trimmed by 6 bases and 5 bases, with 11 bases remaining between them. The CDR3 DNA reads as TGCAGCGTCGGGACGTCCGACGAGCAGTACTTC. Residues: CSVGTSDEQYF.

The chain couples TRBV11-2 to TRBJ2-7; a weak D match, TRBD1 (5 bases). Germline lookup yields CDR1 SGHAT and CDR2 FQNNGV. The CDR3 runs 14 residues. The ends were cut back, 5 bases at V and 6 bases at J, with 17 bases in the middle. The CDR3 DNA reads as TGTGCCAGCAGCACAACTGGACAATTTGGCGAGCAGTACTTC. Translated: CASSTTGQFGEQYF.

V and J are TRBV18 and TRBJ1-1; 8 positions agree with TRBD1. J gave up 0 bases and V 6 bases, and 3 bases lay outside the gene matches. This CDR3 has 14 residues. Germline CDR1 and CDR2: KGHSH and LQKENI. CDR3 residues: CASSKTGVNTEAFF. The CDR3 region has the DNA TGTGCCAGCTCTAAGACAGGGGTGAACACTGAAGCTTTCTTT.

The chain joins TRBV7-3 to TRBJ2-5; TRBD2 matches 9 bases. CDR3 length: 15 residues. The V gene's germline CDR1 is SGHTA and CDR2 FQGTGA. Trimming took 2 bases from V and 5 from J; bases not matched to a gene: 6. The CDR3, as DNA: TGTGCCAGCAGCTTAGGCGGGGGGGCCGGGGAGACCCAGTACTTC. Its protein is CASSLGGGAGETQYF. The full variable domain, with the rest looked up from reference TRBV7-3 and TRBJ2-5, is GAGVSQTPSNKVTEKGKYVELRCDPISGHTALYWYRQSLGQGPEFLIYFQGTGAADDSGLPNDRFFAVRPEGSVSTLKIQRTERGDSAVYLCASSLGGGAGETQYFGPGTRLLVL.

J is TRBJ1-6 and V is TRBV9; D gene ambiguous. Per the germline V gene, CDR1 is SGDLS and CDR2 is YYNGEE. Trimming stripped 5 bases from V and 7 bases from J, with 13 bases between. This CDR3 spans 14 amino acids. CDR3: CASRAGSPNSPLHF. CDR3 sequence (DNA): TGTGCCAGCAGGGCGGGCAGCCCAAATTCACCCCTCCACTTT.

This chain links TRBV20-1 with TRBJ1-2, with TRBD1 identical over 7 bases. The germline gives CDR1 DFQATT, CDR2 SNEGSKA (reference sequence). CDR3 length: 13 amino acids. The J segment lost 4 bases and the V segment lost 5 bases, leaving 7 bases of the junction unmatched. The CDR3 nucleotides read TGCAGTGCTTGGGGGACAGAATTCTATGGCTACACCTTC. This encodes CSAWGTEFYGYTF.

This clonotype appeared once. V is TRBV20-1 and J is TRBJ1-6, with D perhaps matching TRBD1 (5 bases). This CDR3 contains 14 residues. CDR1 and CDR2 (germline): DFQATT, SNEGSKA (reference sequence). With 5 bases removed from V and 9 bases from J, the gap between germline ends came to 17 bases. The chain's CDR3 is CSALGLDISSPLHF. The CDR3 DNA reads as TGCAGTGCTCTAGGGTTGGACATATCTTCACCCCTCCACTTT.

The J gene is TRBJ2-3, the V gene TRBV6-5; maybe TRBD2 (5 bases). Germline CDR1 reads MNHEY; CDR2 reads SVGAGI. V lost 6 bases and J 4 bases, leaving 11 bases between the germline ends. The CDR3 loop spans 13 amino acids. Here the CDR3 DNA reads TGTGCCAGCAGCAAGTACGGGGCAGATACGCAGTATTTT. Translation: CASSKYGADTQYF.